This entry is about one T cell receptor (beta chain). Primers used in a second PCR of about 6 to 11 cycles were a sample-barcoded 5' primer and a J-beta primer mix. Via MiXCR, TCRdb re-called the 5' RACE reads, giving one row per CDR3 protein. The table records some 760,000 distinct CDR3 sequences, 25% of them present only once. V was cut by 8 bases and J by 1 base, with 0 bases left in between. This CDR3 contains 11 residues. The germline V gene has CDR1 SEHNR and CDR2 FQNEAQ (reference sequence). This sample is part of a study of blood T cells in healthy people across ages. The same specimen was also included in a second study, on T cells of mothers and their children.

Input material: blood. This receptor was obtained from a boy aged 10-17 years in good health. The rearrangement joins TRBV7-9 to TRBJ2-6; D is unclear. CDR3 DNA: TGTGCCAGCTCTGGGGCCAACGTCCTGACTTTC. Translated, it gives CASSGANVLTF.